These 31 T cell receptor beta chains were sequenced from one sample in a study of T cells after yellow fever vaccination. Each CDR3 protein is one row after TCRdb ran MiXCR on the 5' RACE reads. The sample includes around 200,000 distinct CDR3 sequences, approximately 11% of them seen just once. This specimen consisted of CD8+ T cells sorted from PBMCs, obtained 15 days after the yellow fever booster vaccination. The receptors were gathered from a man aged 18 to 29 who received the YFV17D yellow fever vaccine.

The chain combines TRBV9 with TRBJ2-1; 7 nucleotides align to TRBD2. In germline, CDR1 is SGDLS, CDR2 YYNGEE. The J segment lost 4 bases and the V segment lost 4 bases, leaving 8 bases of the junction unmatched. The CDR3 extends over 15 amino acids. The CDR3 spells CASSPESSGYNEQFF. CDR3 in DNA: TGTGCCAGCAGCCCAGAGTCTAGCGGTTACAATGAGCAGTTCTTC.

This chain joins TRBV9 and TRBJ2-5, with TRBD1 matching over 9 bases. CDR1 is SGDLS and CDR2 is YYNGEE in the germline V gene. With V trimmed by 0 bases and J by 4 bases, 7 bases remained unmatched. The CDR3 sequence is 16 residues long. The CDR3 bases are TGTGCCAGCAGCGTAGTTGGGACAGGGTTTCCAGAGACCCAGTACTTC. Translated: CASSVVGTGFPETQYF.

J is TRBJ1-1 and V is TRBV3-1; D gene uncertain. Germline CDR1 LGHDT, CDR2 YNNKEL (reference sequence). This CDR3 comprises 15 residues. Trimming pared 0 bases from V and 0 bases from J, leaving 8 bases between. The CDR3 protein is CASSQEDYLNTEAFF. CDR3 nucleotides: TGTGCCAGCAGCCAAGAGGACTACCTGAACACTGAAGCTTTCTTT.

The sample holds many counts of this clonotype. This chain uses TRBV5-1 with TRBJ2-7; 10 positions agree with TRBD1. This CDR3 contains 17 residues. With V trimmed by 2 bases and J by 3 bases, 11 bases remained unmatched. The germline gives CDR1 SGHRS, CDR2 YFSETQ. CDR3 protein: CASSFAGTGVPNYEQYF. CDR3 DNA sequence: TGCGCCAGCAGCTTCGCCGGGACAGGGGTTCCTAACTACGAGCAGTACTTC.

This clonotype was detected a few times. This rearrangement joins TRBV11-2 to TRBJ2-1; D gene uncertain. The CDR3 is made up of 17 amino acids. Trimming removed 0 bases at V and 0 bases at J, with 12 bases between. Germline values: CDR1 SGHAT, CDR2 FQNNGV. The CDR3 bases are TGTGCCAGCAGCTTAGATTTGAGAGCTTCCTCCTACAATGAGCAGTTCTTC. Encoded protein: CASSLDLRASSYNEQFF.

V and J are TRBV4-2 and TRBJ1-2; D is possibly TRBD1 (5 bases). Looked up from germline, CDR1 is LGHNA and CDR2 is YNFKEQ. The CDR3 contains 16 residues. Between the trimmed V and J ends, which lost 0 bases and 2 bases, there was a span of 13 bases. In nucleotides, the CDR3 is TGTGCCAGCAGCCAAGATCTGGGGCGGCTCAACTATGGCTACACCTTC. Protein sequence: CASSQDLGRLNYGYTF.

This clonotype showed up just a few times. V gene TRBV20-1 combines with J gene TRBJ2-3; 8 positions agree with TRBD2. The germline V gene has CDR1 DFQATT and CDR2 SNEGSKA (reference sequence). The CDR3 covers 15 residues. The V and J ends lost 0 bases and 7 bases, in that order; junction bases with no gene match: 9. For the CDR3, the DNA is TGCAGTGCTAGAGATGGCGGGGGGATAGGAAATACGCAGTATTTT. This sequence encodes CSARDGGGIGNTQYF.

This clonotype was found a few times. The chain employs TRBV27 and TRBJ1-5; no firm D call. The germline V gene has CDR1 MNHEY and CDR2 SMNVEV (reference sequence). This CDR3 has 15 amino acids. Deletions cut 2 bases from V and 0 bases from J, with 8 bases between. The chain's CDR3 is CASSLRGSSNQPQHF. DNA of the CDR3: TGTGCCAGCAGTTTAAGAGGTTCTAGCAATCAGCCCCAGCATTTT.

This clonotype has only a few counts. The rearrangement uses TRBV29-1 and TRBJ2-2, with D perhaps TRBD1 (6 bases). V was cut by 3 bases and J by 3 bases, with 17 bases left in between. This CDR3 is built from 16 residues. Germline CDR1 SQVTM, CDR2 ANQGSEA. In nucleotides, the CDR3 is TGCAGCGTTGATACAACAGGGTATTCGGACACCGGGGAGCTGTTTTTT. Residues: CSVDTTGYSDTGELFF.

Many counts were recorded for this clonotype. This rearrangement joins TRBV27 to TRBJ2-1, with 9 bases aligning to TRBD2. CDR3 size: 15 residues. Unmatched junction bases numbered 3, after V lost 2 bases and J lost 4 bases. Germline V gene data show CDR1 as MNHEY and CDR2 as SMNVEV (reference sequence). CDR3 protein: CASSLIAGGYNEQFF. CDR3 in DNA: TGTGCCAGCAGTTTAATCGCGGGGGGGTACAATGAGCAGTTCTTC.

This clonotype was seen more than once but under ten times. The chain links TRBV7-9 to TRBJ2-7; 9 bases fit TRBD1. Per the germline V gene, CDR1 is SEHNR and CDR2 is FQNEAQ (reference sequence). Losses at the gene ends were 5 bases for V and 7 bases for J; bases not matched to a gene: 6. This CDR3 region has 13 residues. The CDR3 nucleotides are TGTGCCAGCAGCCGGACAGGGGCGAATGAGCAGTACGTC. Protein sequence: CASSRTGANEQYV.

This clonotype has just a few counts. This chain joins TRBV14 and TRBJ2-1; D uncertain. V lost 0 bases to trimming and J lost 0 bases, with 6 bases between them. Germline V gene data show CDR1 as SGHDN and CDR2 as FVKESK. This CDR3 has 15 amino acids. The CDR3 nucleotides are TGTGCCAGCAGCCAAGATGCGAACTCCTACAATGAGCAGTTCTTC. It codes for CASSQDANSYNEQFF. Full variable domain (missing parts from reference TRBV14 and TRBJ2-1): EAGVTQFPSHSVIEKGQTVTLRCDPISGHDNLYWYRRVMGKEIKFLLHFVKESKQDESGMPNNRFLAERTGGTYSTLKVQPAELEDSGVYFCASSQDANSYNEQFFGPGTRLTVL.

V and J are TRBV7-9 and TRBJ2-1, with 8 bases fitting TRBD2. Germline-derived CDR1 and CDR2 are SEHNR and FQNEAQ (reference sequence). With 5 bases clipped from V and 9 bases from J, the junction kept 15 bases outside the gene matches. This CDR3 spans 16 amino acids. The CDR3 is CASSDPGAGEYVEQFF. In DNA form, the CDR3 reads TGTGCCAGCAGCGACCCCGGAGCGGGGGAGTATGTTGAGCAGTTCTTC.

This clonotype came up a few times. The CDR3 coding sequence is TGTGCCAGCCAACGACTGGACGGCACCGGGGAGCTGTTTTTT. It is translated as CASQRLDGTGELFF. V gene TRBV27 combines with J gene TRBJ2-2, with D uncertain. Per germline, CDR1 MNHEY and CDR2 SMNVEV (reference sequence). The CDR3 sequence is 14 residues long. The V gene lost 8 bases and the J gene lost 4 bases, with 14 bases spanning the gap.

V and J are TRBV29-1 and TRBJ2-1, with 9 bases matching TRBD2. Germline CDR1 and CDR2: SQVTM and ANQGSEA. The length of the CDR3 is 16 residues. Germline trimming cut 2 bases from V and 6 bases from J; bases unmatched to any gene: 11. As DNA, the CDR3 is TGCAGCGTTGAACGTAGGAGCGGGGGGCGAACCAATGAGCAGTTCTTC. It translates to CSVERRSGGRTNEQFF.

The J gene is TRBJ2-3, the V gene TRBV6-6; D is unresolved. V shed 6 bases and J shed 0 bases, with 7 bases lying between them. This CDR3 comprises 13 residues. Germline V gene sequence: CDR1 MNHNY, CDR2 SVGAGI (reference sequence). The CDR3 is CASSEPSTDTQYF. In DNA, the CDR3 is TGTGCCAGCAGCGAGCCCAGCACAGATACGCAGTATTTT.

In this sample, this clonotype turned up many times. The chain combines TRBV3-1 with TRBJ2-2; D remains unclear. The CDR3 covers 14 residues. The germline CDR1 and CDR2 sequences are LGHDT and YNNKEL (reference sequence). The germline V and J ends were trimmed by 1 base and 5 bases, with 8 bases remaining between them. The CDR3 here is CASSQVIATGELFF. The CDR3 DNA follows: TGTGCCAGCAGCCAAGTGATAGCTACCGGGGAGCTGTTTTTT. Drawing the rest from reference TRBV3-1 and TRBJ2-2, the complete variable domain is DTAVSQTPKYLVTQMGNDKSIKCEQNLGHDTMYWYKQDSKKFLKIMFSYNNKELIINETVPNRFSPKSPDKAHLNLHINSLELGDSAVYFCASSQVIATGELFFGEGSRLTVL.

There are a few counts of this clonotype. The V and J genes are TRBV5-1 and TRBJ1-1, with D possibly being TRBD1 (5 bases). The CDR3 consists of 13 residues. V was cut by 2 bases and J by 7 bases, with 12 bases left in between. Germline V gene data show CDR1 as SGHRS and CDR2 as YFSETQ. CDR3 loop: CASSFQGSGEAFF. The CDR3 region has the DNA TGCGCCAGCAGCTTCCAGGGTTCGGGTGAAGCTTTCTTT.

The chain has TRBV13 and TRBJ2-3; 11 bases fit TRBD2. J gave up 0 bases and V 5 bases, and 7 bases lay outside the gene matches. Looked up from germline, CDR1 is PRHDT and CDR2 is FYEKMQ (reference sequence). CDR3 length equals 17 residues. CDR3 loop: CASSPGLAGGSTDTQYF. The CDR3, as DNA: TGTGCCAGCAGCCCGGGGCTAGCGGGGGGAAGCACAGATACGCAGTATTTT.

This clonotype occurred a few times. This chain uses TRBV19 with TRBJ2-3, with D unresolved. This CDR3 has 16 residues. Trimming removed 3 bases from V and 2 bases from J, with 15 bases in between. Germline CDR1 and CDR2: LNHDA and SQIVND (reference sequence). The CDR3 spells CASSMFSSRITDTQYF. The CDR3 DNA reads as TGTGCCAGTAGTATGTTCAGTTCGCGGATCACAGATACGCAGTATTTT.

This clonotype was detected ten times or more. The chain is built from TRBV10-3 and TRBJ1-4; D might be TRBD1 (5 bases). V was clipped by 0 bases and J by 6 bases, with 20 bases between them. Germline V gene sequence: CDR1 ENHRY, CDR2 SYGVKD. The CDR3 totals 18 residues. CDR3 sequence reads: CAISESAPSTVGDEKLFF. CDR3 DNA sequence: TGTGCCATCAGTGAGTCTGCCCCGTCCACAGTAGGGGATGAAAAACTGTTTTTT.

The chain couples TRBV29-1 to TRBJ2-3; D is unclear. In germline, CDR1 is SQVTM, CDR2 ANQGSEA. With 5 bases removed from V and 4 bases from J, the gap between germline ends came to 4 bases. The CDR3 extends over 10 amino acids. The CDR3 is CSVQADTQYF. The CDR3 coding sequence is TGCAGCGTTCAAGCAGATACGCAGTATTTT.

The gene calls are TRBV6-4 and TRBJ2-6; 9 positions agree with TRBD2. Per the germline V gene, CDR1 is MRHNA and CDR2 is SNTAGT. The V segment lost 3 bases and the J segment 0 bases; nucleotides outside the gene matches: 0. This CDR3 contains 16 residues. The chain's CDR3 is CASSERGGSGANVLTF. The CDR3 nucleotides are TGTGCCAGCAGTGAGCGGGGGGGCTCTGGGGCCAACGTCCTGACTTTC.

This clonotype was picked up a small number of times. The V and J genes are TRBV28 and TRBJ2-2; D remains unclear. CDR1 and CDR2 (germline): MDHEN, SYDVKM. Trimming took off 1 base at V and 7 bases at J, with 7 bases between the two ends. The CDR3 covers 13 residues. CDR3 residues: CASSLSPVGELFF. As DNA, the CDR3 is TGTGCCAGCAGTTTATCCCCAGTCGGGGAGCTGTTTTTT.

This clonotype was seen ten or more times. This sequence joins TRBV29-1 and TRBJ2-5; TRBD1 matches at 7 bases. With V trimmed by 0 bases and J by 5 bases, 12 bases remained unmatched. The CDR3 has 16 amino acids. Germline V gene lookup returns CDR1 SQVTM and CDR2 ANQGSEA. CDR3 DNA sequence: TGCAGCGTTGAAGATTTAGACAGGGACCCAGGGGAGACCCAGTACTTC. Residues: CSVEDLDRDPGETQYF. The complete variable domain, with remaining parts taken from reference TRBV29-1 and TRBJ2-5, reads SAVISQKPSRDICQRGTSLTIQCQVDSQVTMMFWYRQQPGQSLTLIATANQGSEATYESGFVIDKFPISRPNLTFSTLTVSNMSPEDSSIYLCSVEDLDRDPGETQYFGPGTRLLVL.

The table lists this clonotype with many counts. The rearrangement links TRBV4-3 to TRBJ2-5, with 10 positions matching TRBD1. Germline CDR1 and CDR2: LGHNA and YSLEER. The CDR3 consists of 21 residues. V trimming: 6 bases; J trimming: 2 bases; junction bases outside the gene matches: 24. This CDR3 is CASSFDRGREHRLGEQETQYF. CDR3 DNA: TGCGCCAGCAGTTTCGACAGGGGGCGTGAACACCGCCTGGGCGAACAAGAGACCCAGTACTTC.

The sample holds a few counts of this clonotype. This chain joins TRBV6-6 and TRBJ1-5; D gene uncertain. CDR1 and CDR2 (germline): MNHNY, SVGAGI (reference sequence). V lost 2 bases and J 4 bases, leaving 12 bases between the germline ends. This CDR3 comprises 15 residues. This CDR3 reads CASSYLAQINQPQHF. The CDR3, as DNA: TGTGCCAGCAGTTACCTCGCACAGATTAATCAGCCCCAGCATTTT.

This sequence joins TRBV27 and TRBJ2-7; 10 positions match TRBD1. With 5 bases clipped from V and 9 bases from J, the junction kept 13 bases outside the gene matches. Germline-derived CDR1 and CDR2 are MNHEY and SMNVEV (reference sequence). This CDR3 spans 15 amino acids. CDR3 region: CASSRTGTGVFGQYF. In DNA, the CDR3 is TGTGCCAGCAGTCGGACCGGGACAGGGGTGTTCGGGCAGTACTTC.

This clonotype was seen only a few times. V gene TRBV2 combines with J gene TRBJ1-1; D is unclear. The length of the CDR3 is 13 residues. Trimming removed 2 bases from V and 4 bases from J, with 8 bases in between. CDR1 and CDR2 (germline): SNHLY, FYNNEI. The CDR3: CASSEWGGTEAFF. The CDR3 DNA is TGTGCCAGCAGTGAATGGGGTGGCACTGAAGCTTTCTTT.

This clonotype was counted at least ten times. Just one base apart from a much larger clone, this may be a read error. The chain carries TRBV9 and TRBJ1-1; D gene ambiguous. Trimming took off 0 bases at V and 1 base at J, with 4 bases between the two ends. The CDR3 has 13 amino acids. Germline-derived CDR1 and CDR2 are SGDLS and YYNGEE. The chain's CDR3 is CASSVGRNTEAFF. The CDR3 region has the DNA TGTGCCAGCAGCGTAGGCAGGAACACTGAAGCTTTCTTT.

This clonotype was seen ten or more times. The chain uses TRBV20-1 and TRBJ2-1, with a possible D match to TRBD2 (5 bases). Germline CDR1 reads DFQATT; CDR2 reads SNEGSKA (reference sequence). The CDR3 spans 13 residues. Trimming stripped 5 bases from V and 3 bases from J, with 11 bases between. The CDR3 DNA reads TGCAGTGCTCCCGGGGAACTCTACAATGAGCAGTTCTTC. This codes for CSAPGELYNEQFF.